The TCR beta chain under discussion was sequenced for a study of control samples from healthy donors and cancer patients. Generated by immunoSEQ multiplex PCR, the TCRdb table keeps only in-frame clones and is missing some. This sample carries 17,000 or so clones, 86% of them seen once, and the ten largest clones take roughly 10%. In its sample, this clone was seen once. CDR3 size: 17 residues. J gave up 2 bases and V 0 bases, and 4 bases lay outside the gene matches. The germline gives CDR1 LGHNA, CDR2 YSLEER. The sequenced sample consisted of PBMCs. The sequence derives from a woman in her 70s with colorectal cancer. The chain is built from TRBV4-3 and TRBJ2-1, with 10 bases lining up with TRBD2. CDR3: CASSQEASGGPYNEQFF. Here the CDR3 DNA reads TGCGCCAGCAGCCAAGAGGCTAGCGGGGGCCCCTACAATGAGCAGTTCTTC.